This TCR beta chain was documented in a study of CD8 T cells in Susac syndrome. cDNA came from roughly 0.5 to 1 ug RNA primed by random hexamers. Multiplex immunoSEQ PCR targeted 54 Vbeta and 13 Jbeta TCR beta segments. One entry per CDR3 protein, called by TCRdb with MiXCR from the immunoSEQ multiplex PCR reads. Of 250,000 to 350,000 distinct CDR3 sequences listed, about 85% are singletons. This clonotype is a singleton in its sample. TCR beta sequencing covered blood CD8+ and CD4+ T cells. The authors negatively isolated CD8+ and CD4+ T cells and FACS-enriched TEMRA cells. Material: CD8+ T cells from PBMCs. This receptor was obtained from a human donor with multiple sclerosis.

CDR3 amino acids: CASSQPGTKADTQYF. In DNA, the CDR3 is TGTGCCAGCAGCCAACCCGGGACTAAAGCAGATACGCAGTATTTT. The chain is built from TRBV5-6 and TRBJ2-3, with 7 nucleotides matching TRBD2. V trimming: 4 bases; J trimming: 4 bases; junction bases outside the gene matches: 9. The V gene's germline CDR1 is SGHDT and CDR2 YYEEEE. This CDR3 contains 15 residues.